The TCR beta chain described here comes from a study of blood T cell repertoires in COVID-19. Study background: The United States, Italy and Spain provided the acute and convalescent COVID-19 samples. Sources were T cells, B-cell-depleted T cells, or PBMCs; the material itself was cDNA or gDNA.

The CDR3 covers 15 residues. Trimming pared 0 bases from V and 0 bases from J, leaving 9 bases between. The germline V gene encodes CDR1 SGDLS and CDR2 YYNGEE. Original data processing: Amplification from reference gene primers served as the basis for estimated nucleated cell counts. Profiling relied on immunoSEQ multiplex PCR, and the TCRdb table lists in-frame clones only, not all of them. That table is the source of V, J and clone size, and D and trimming were worked out from the DNA. The sample includes about 44,000 clones, roughly 68% of them seen just once. The chain employs TRBV9 and TRBJ1-2; tentative D call: TRBD1 (5 bases). Sequenced input: peripheral blood. The TCR comes from a man older than 75 with acute or convalescent COVID-19. CDR3 sequence (DNA): TGTGCCAGCAGCGTAGCGAGACAGCCTAACTATGGCTACACCTTC. Its protein is CASSVARQPNYGYTF. The variable domain in full, completed from reference TRBV9 and TRBJ1-2, reads DSGVTQTPKHLITATGQRVTLRCSPRSGDLSVYWYQQSLDQGLQFLIQYYNGEERAKGNILERFSAQQFPDLHSELNLSSLELGDSALYFCASSVARQPNYGYTFGSGTRLTVV.